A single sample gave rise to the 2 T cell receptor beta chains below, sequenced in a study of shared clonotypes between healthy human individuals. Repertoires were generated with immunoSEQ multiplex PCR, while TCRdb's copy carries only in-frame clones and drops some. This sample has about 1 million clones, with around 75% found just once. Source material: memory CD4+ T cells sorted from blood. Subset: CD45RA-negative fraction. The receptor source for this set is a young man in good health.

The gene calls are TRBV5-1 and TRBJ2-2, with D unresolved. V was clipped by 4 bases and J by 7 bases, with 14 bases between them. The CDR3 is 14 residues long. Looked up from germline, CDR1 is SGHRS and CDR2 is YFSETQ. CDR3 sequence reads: CASSLNVVNGELFF. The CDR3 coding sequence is TGCGCCAGCAGCCTAAACGTGGTTAACGGGGAGCTGTTTTTT.

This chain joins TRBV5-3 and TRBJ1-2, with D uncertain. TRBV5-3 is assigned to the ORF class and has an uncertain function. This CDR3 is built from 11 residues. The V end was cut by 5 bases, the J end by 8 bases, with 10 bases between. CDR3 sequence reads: CARSPEGGYTF. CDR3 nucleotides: TGTGCCAGAAGTCCCGAGGGAGGCTACACCTTC.